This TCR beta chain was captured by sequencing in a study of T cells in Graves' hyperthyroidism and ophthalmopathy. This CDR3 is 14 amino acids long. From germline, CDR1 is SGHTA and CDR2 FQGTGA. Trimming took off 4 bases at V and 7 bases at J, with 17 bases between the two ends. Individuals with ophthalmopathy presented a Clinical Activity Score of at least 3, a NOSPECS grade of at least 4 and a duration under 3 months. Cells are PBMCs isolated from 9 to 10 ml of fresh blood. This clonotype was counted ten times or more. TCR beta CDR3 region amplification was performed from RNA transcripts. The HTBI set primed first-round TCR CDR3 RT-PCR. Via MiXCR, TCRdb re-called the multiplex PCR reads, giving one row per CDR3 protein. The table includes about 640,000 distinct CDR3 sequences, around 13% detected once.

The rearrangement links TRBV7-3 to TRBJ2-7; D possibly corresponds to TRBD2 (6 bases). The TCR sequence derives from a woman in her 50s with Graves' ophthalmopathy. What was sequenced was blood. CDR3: CASSSSGTPWEQYF. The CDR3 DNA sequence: TGTGCCAGCAGCTCCTCCGGGACTCCCTGGGAGCAGTACTTC.